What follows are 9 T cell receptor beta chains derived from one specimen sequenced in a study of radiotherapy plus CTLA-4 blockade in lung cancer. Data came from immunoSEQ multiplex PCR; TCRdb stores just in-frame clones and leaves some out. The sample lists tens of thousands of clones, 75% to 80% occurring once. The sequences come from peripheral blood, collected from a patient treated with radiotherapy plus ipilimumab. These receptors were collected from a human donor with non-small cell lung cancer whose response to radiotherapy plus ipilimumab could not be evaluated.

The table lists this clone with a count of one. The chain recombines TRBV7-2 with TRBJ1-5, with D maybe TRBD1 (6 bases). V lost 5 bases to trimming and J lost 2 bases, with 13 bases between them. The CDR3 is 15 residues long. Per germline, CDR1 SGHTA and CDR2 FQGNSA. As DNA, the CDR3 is TGTGCCAGCAGCCCCCAAGGGGGAGGCAATCAGCCCCAGCATTTT. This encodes CASSPQGGGNQPQHF.

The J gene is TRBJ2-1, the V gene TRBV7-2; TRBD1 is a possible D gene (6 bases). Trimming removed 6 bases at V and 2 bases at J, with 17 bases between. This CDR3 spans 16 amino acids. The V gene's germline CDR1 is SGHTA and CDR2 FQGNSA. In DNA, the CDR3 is TGTGCCAGCAGTAAACAGGGCCGAAATACCTACAATGAGCAGTTCTTC. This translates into CASSKQGRNTYNEQFF.

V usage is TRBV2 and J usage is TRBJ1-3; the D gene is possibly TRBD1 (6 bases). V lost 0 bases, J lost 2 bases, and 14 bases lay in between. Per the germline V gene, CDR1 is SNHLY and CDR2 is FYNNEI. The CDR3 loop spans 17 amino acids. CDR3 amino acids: CASSEALGRGTGNTIYF. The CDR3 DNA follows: TGTGCCAGCAGTGAAGCGCTTGGCAGGGGAACTGGAAACACCATATATTTT.

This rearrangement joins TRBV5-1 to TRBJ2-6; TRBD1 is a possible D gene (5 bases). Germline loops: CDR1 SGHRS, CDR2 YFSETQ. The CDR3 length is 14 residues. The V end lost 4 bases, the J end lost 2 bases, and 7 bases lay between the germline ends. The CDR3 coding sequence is TGCGCCAGCAGCCAGGGTACTGGGGCCAACGTCCTGACTTTC. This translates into CASSQGTGANVLTF. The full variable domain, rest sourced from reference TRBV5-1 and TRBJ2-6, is KAGVTQTPRYLIKTRGQQVTLSCSPISGHRSVSWYQQTPGQGLQFLFEYFSETQRNKGNFPGRFSGRQFSNSRSEMNVSTLELGDSALYLCASSQGTGANVLTFGAGSRLTVL.

The DNA for the CDR3 is TGTGCCAGCAGCGTAGGGGCTAGCGGGGGGGTAAAAACCCAGTACTTC. Translation: CASSVGASGGVKTQYF. The genes are TRBV9 and TRBJ2-5; 12 nucleotides line up with TRBD2. CDR3 size: 16 residues. Looked up from germline, CDR1 is SGDLS and CDR2 is YYNGEE. The V segment lost 0 bases and the J segment 8 bases; nucleotides outside the gene matches: 8.

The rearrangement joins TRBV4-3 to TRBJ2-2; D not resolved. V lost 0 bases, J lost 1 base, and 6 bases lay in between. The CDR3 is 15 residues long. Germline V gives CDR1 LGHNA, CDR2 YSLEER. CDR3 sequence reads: CASSQDGLNTGELFF. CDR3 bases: TGCGCCAGCAGCCAAGATGGGCTGAACACCGGGGAGCTGTTTTTT.

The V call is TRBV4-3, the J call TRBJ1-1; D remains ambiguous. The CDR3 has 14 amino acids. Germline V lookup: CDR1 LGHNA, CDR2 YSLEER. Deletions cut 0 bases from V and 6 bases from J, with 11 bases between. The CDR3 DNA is TGCGCCAGCAGCCAAGATGCAACGGTGGCTGAAGCTTTCTTT. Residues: CASSQDATVAEAFF.

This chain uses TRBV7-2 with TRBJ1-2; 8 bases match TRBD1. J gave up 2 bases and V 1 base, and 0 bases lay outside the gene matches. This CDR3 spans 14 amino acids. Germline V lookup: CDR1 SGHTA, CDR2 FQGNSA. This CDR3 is CASSLGQGNYGYTF. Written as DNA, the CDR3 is TGTGCCAGCAGCTTAGGACAGGGGAACTATGGCTACACCTTC.

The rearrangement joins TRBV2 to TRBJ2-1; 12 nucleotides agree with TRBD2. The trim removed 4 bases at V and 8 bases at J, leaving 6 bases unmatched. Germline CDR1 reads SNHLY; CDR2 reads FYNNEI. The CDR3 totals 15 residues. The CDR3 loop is CASSGLAGGLDEQFF. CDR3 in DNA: TGTGCCAGCAGTGGGCTAGCGGGGGGGCTCGATGAGCAGTTCTTC.